Below, 20 T cell receptor beta chains from the same sample are listed, as sequenced in a study of blood T cells in healthy people across ages. Together with a sample-barcoded 5' primer, a J-beta primer mix was included in a second PCR lasting about 7 to 12 cycles. TCRdb ran MiXCR on the 5' RACE reads and lists one entry per CDR3 protein. The data show roughly 2 million distinct CDR3 sequences, just under 50% seen once. The sequenced sample consisted of blood. These receptors all come from a woman aged 40 to 50 in good health.

A few counts support this clonotype. The chain carries TRBV28 and TRBJ1-2, with D uncertain. The CDR3 contains 15 residues. Trimming stripped 4 bases from V and 4 bases from J, with 16 bases between. CDR1 and CDR2 from the germline V gene are MDHEN and SYDVKM. The CDR3 spells CASSSPFAAGYGYTF. The CDR3 nucleotides are TGTGCCAGCAGTTCCCCCTTCGCTGCAGGCTATGGCTACACCTTC.

This sequence joins TRBV28 and TRBJ2-1; 14 nucleotides agree with TRBD2. J gave up 3 bases and V 7 bases, and 14 bases lay outside the gene matches. The CDR3 runs 19 residues. CDR1 is MDHEN, CDR2 SYDVKM, per germline. The CDR3 nucleotides read TGTGCCAGCACCGTCCCGGGACGACTAGCGGGGGGGAACTACAATGAGCAGTTCTTC. Translated, it gives CASTVPGRLAGGNYNEQFF. Full variable domain (outside the CDR3, taken from reference TRBV28 and TRBJ2-1): DVKVTQSSRYLVKRTGEKVFLECVQDMDHENMFWYRQDPGLGLRLIYFSYDVKMKEKGDIPEGYSVSREKKERFSLILESASTNQTSMYLCASTVPGRLAGGNYNEQFFGPGTRLTVL.

This clonotype was seen just once. This rearrangement joins TRBV18 to TRBJ2-3; D gene uncertain. Trimming left V 4 bases short and J 4 bases short, with 9 bases between. Per germline, CDR1 KGHSH and CDR2 LQKENI. This CDR3 region has 13 residues. Written as DNA, the CDR3 is TGTGCCAGCTCACGAACGGTCCCAGATACGCAGTATTTT. This sequence encodes CASSRTVPDTQYF.

This sequence joins TRBV20-1 and TRBJ2-7; D ambiguous. The V gene's germline CDR1 is DFQATT and CDR2 SNEGSKA (reference sequence). CDR3 length: 15 amino acids. Trimming took 0 bases from V and 2 from J, leaving 14 bases between them. The CDR3 region is CSARDISPQAYEQYF. The DNA for the CDR3 is TGCAGTGCTAGAGATATCTCCCCCCAGGCCTACGAGCAGTACTTC.

The chain employs TRBV23-1 and TRBJ1-6; D ambiguous. TRBV23-1 falls under the ORF class, with uncertain function. The V end lost 6 bases, the J end lost 9 bases, and 6 bases lay between the germline ends. The CDR3 contains 11 residues. The CDR3 loop is CASRGISPLHF. CDR3 nucleotide sequence: TGCGCCAGCAGAGGAATTTCACCCCTCCACTTT.

In this sample, this clonotype turned up a few times. The chain is built from TRBV12-3 or TRBV12-4 and TRBJ2-4; the D is unclear. The CDR3 covers 15 residues. Trimming shortened V by 6 bases and J by 4 bases, and 16 bases separated the two germline ends. The CDR3 nucleotides are TGTGCCAGCAGCCCCTCAGGCAGGAGAAAAAACATTCAGTACTTC. Translating gives CASSPSGRRKNIQYF.

The chain has TRBV9 and TRBJ2-1, with D perhaps being TRBD1 or TRBD2 (6 bases each). The CDR3 length is 16 residues. Germline CDR1 SGDLS, CDR2 YYNGEE. The V end lost 0 bases, the J end lost 2 bases, and 12 bases lay between the germline ends. CDR3 coding DNA: TGTGCCAGCAGCGTAGGGGGGGCCGACACCTACAATGAGCAGTTCTTC. It encodes CASSVGGADTYNEQFF.

A remark on this clonotype: This could be a read error, since a much larger clone is one nucleotide away. This chain connects TRBV4-2 to TRBJ2-1; 10 nucleotides agree with TRBD2. Germline loops: CDR1 LGHNA, CDR2 YNFKEQ. Trimming took 0 bases from V and 2 from J; bases not matched to a gene: 1. The CDR3 totals 16 residues. For the CDR3, the DNA is TGTGCCAGCAGCCAAGAAAGCGGGGGGGCCTACAATGAGCAGTTCTTC. Translation: CASSQESGGAYNEQFF.

V is TRBV3-1 and J is TRBJ2-7, with D perhaps TRBD1 or TRBD2 (6 bases each). The CDR3 has 15 amino acids. V was shortened by 1 base and J by 2 bases, with 12 bases between the two germline ends. The germline V gene encodes CDR1 LGHDT and CDR2 YNNKEL (reference sequence). CDR3 bases: TGTGCCAGCAGCCAAGGAGGGGGGTCCCCCTACGAGCAGTACTTC. Its protein product is CASSQGGGSPYEQYF.

The rearrangement joins TRBV6-1 to TRBJ2-4; 10 nucleotides match TRBD1. Germline lookup yields CDR1 MNHNS and CDR2 SASEGT. CDR3 size: 15 residues. With V trimmed by 2 bases and J by 8 bases, 6 bases remained unmatched. The DNA for the CDR3 is TGTGCCAGCAGTGAATACGAGGACAGGGGGGACATTCAGTACTTC. It encodes CASSEYEDRGDIQYF.

CDR3 sequence reads: CASSFPRPLAGGQETQYF. Here the CDR3 DNA reads TGTGCCAGCAGTTTCCCGAGACCCCTAGCGGGGGGGCAAGAGACCCAGTACTTC. The rearrangement links TRBV6-2 or TRBV6-3 to TRBJ2-5; the match to TRBD2 covers 12 bases. This CDR3 has 18 residues. J lost 2 bases, V lost 4 bases, and 11 bases had no gene match. Germline V CDR1 and CDR2: MNHEY, SVGEGT.

The CDR3: CASSSRTGADTEAFF. As DNA, the CDR3 is TGTGCCAGCAGTTCACGGACGGGGGCGGACACTGAAGCTTTCTTT. The chain has TRBV7-9 and TRBJ1-1, with D possibly TRBD1 on 6 matching bases. V lost 6 bases and J 3 bases, leaving 17 bases between the germline ends. The CDR3 length is 15 residues. Germline CDR1 reads SEHNR; CDR2 reads FQNEAQ (reference sequence).

The chain carries TRBV7-9 and TRBJ2-5; TRBD2 agrees at 8 bases. Germline values: CDR1 SEHNR, CDR2 FQNEAQ (reference sequence). There are 18 residues in the CDR3. Trimming cost V 3 bases and J 5 bases; bases outside gene matches: 17. The CDR3 is CASSFPATLGTSRETQYF. The CDR3 region has the DNA TGTGCCAGCAGCTTTCCTGCTACTTTGGGGACTAGTCGGGAGACCCAGTACTTC.

In DNA, the CDR3 is TGTGCCAGCAGTTACGACAGGGTCCACTCCTACGAGCAGTACTTC. Amino acids: CASSYDRVHSYEQYF. This chain joins TRBV6-2 or TRBV6-3 and TRBJ2-7; TRBD1 aligns across 7 bases. The CDR3 sequence is 15 residues long. The germline V gene encodes CDR1 MNHEY and CDR2 SVGEGT. J was trimmed by 0 bases and V by 2 bases; bases with no gene match: 4.

The chain recombines TRBV20-1 with TRBJ2-7; a possible D gene is TRBD1 (6 bases). CDR1 DFQATT and CDR2 SNEGSKA come from the germline V gene (reference sequence). The CDR3 is made up of 14 amino acids. The V end was cut by 2 bases, the J end by 0 bases, with 11 bases between. The CDR3 nucleotides read TGCAGTGCTAGAAACAGGGTGGTCTCCTACGAGCAGTACTTC. Translating gives CSARNRVVSYEQYF.

The chain is built from TRBV7-3 and TRBJ2-5; TRBD1 matches 7 bases. This CDR3 contains 14 residues. V shed 4 bases, J shed 4 bases, and the junction held 6 bases outside the gene matches. Germline V lookup: CDR1 SGHTA, CDR2 FQGTGA. The CDR3 reads CASSSGQSPETQYF. CDR3 coding DNA: TGTGCCAGCAGCTCGGGACAGTCGCCAGAGACCCAGTACTTC.

This clonotype was found a few times. The genes are TRBV12-3 or TRBV12-4 and TRBJ2-7; 9 nucleotides match TRBD1. The CDR3 sequence is 15 residues long. The ends lost 2 bases at V and 6 bases at J; junction bases unmatched: 8. Here the CDR3 reads CASSLQGQGLGEQYF. CDR3 nucleotide sequence: TGTGCCAGCAGTTTACAGGGACAGGGTTTGGGCGAGCAGTACTTC.

The chain combines TRBV20-1 with TRBJ1-1, with TRBD1 as a possible D gene (5 bases). Per germline, CDR1 DFQATT and CDR2 SNEGSKA (reference sequence). This CDR3 comprises 14 residues. V gave up 2 bases and J gave up 1 base, with 11 bases separating them. This CDR3 is CSARRDGQNTEAFF. CDR3 DNA sequence: TGCAGTGCTAGAAGGGACGGACAGAACACTGAAGCTTTCTTT.

CDR3 nucleotides: TGTGCCAGCAGTTCCACCGTTTCGGCCGGTGAGACCCAGTACTTC. The encoded protein is CASSSTVSAGETQYF. The V call is TRBV28, the J call TRBJ2-5; D unresolved. In germline, CDR1 is MDHEN, CDR2 SYDVKM. CDR3 size: 15 residues. The V end was cut by 4 bases, the J end by 5 bases, with 17 bases between.

This clonotype was seen many times. Compared with germline, one end of the junction differs, possibly owing to a read error. The chain is built from TRBV5-1 and TRBJ2-6; possible D gene TRBD2, 5 bases. CDR1 SGHRS and CDR2 YFSETQ come from the germline V gene. The CDR3 is 15 amino acids. The CDR3 here is CASSLGSSGANVLTF. In nucleotides, the CDR3 is TGTGCCAGCAGCTTGGGGAGCTCTGGGGCCAACGTCCTGACTTTC.